These 24 T cell receptor beta chains were sequenced from one sample in a study of stem cell transplantation in POMP-related autoinflammatory disease. TCRdb's copy holds only in-frame clones and misses some; the assay was immunoSEQ multiplex PCR. Among about 220 clones, about nine tenths were seen once, and the ten largest hold more than 9%. The material sequenced was Tregs from PBMCs. The receptors originated from a human donor in good health.

V and J are TRBV5-4 and TRBJ2-7; D uncertain. V was clipped by 0 bases and J by 2 bases, with 9 bases between them. The germline V gene encodes CDR1 SGHNT and CDR2 YYREEE (reference sequence). CDR3 length: 14 amino acids. CDR3: CASSLGYPAYEQYF. CDR3 sequence (DNA): TGTGCCAGCAGCTTGGGATACCCCGCCTACGAGCAGTACTTC. Variable domain in full (rest from reference TRBV5-4 and TRBJ2-7): ETGVTQSPTHLIKTRGQQVTLRCSSQSGHNTVSWYQQALGQGPQFIFQYYREEENGRGNFPPRFSGLQFPNYSSELNVNALELDDSALYLCASSLGYPAYEQYFGPGTRLTVT.

The chain recombines TRBV5-6 with TRBJ2-3; TRBD2 agrees at 9 bases. This CDR3 region has 14 residues. The junction had 5 bases not matched to a gene; V was cut back by 2 bases and J by 7 bases. Germline CDR1 reads SGHDT; CDR2 reads YYEEEE. The CDR3 protein is CASSFGGGANTQYF. The CDR3 region has the DNA TGTGCCAGCAGCTTCGGCGGGGGGGCCAATACGCAGTATTTT.

The chain carries TRBV19 and TRBJ1-5, with D hard to call. Germline-derived CDR1 and CDR2 are LNHDA and SQIVND (reference sequence). V lost 7 bases, J lost 0 bases, and 16 bases lay in between. The CDR3 is made up of 16 amino acids. CDR3 sequence: CASTPRIGLSNQPQHF. The DNA for the CDR3 is TGTGCCAGTACCCCCCGGATTGGACTTAGCAATCAGCCCCAGCATTTT.

This chain connects TRBV2 to TRBJ2-7; no reliable D call. V was trimmed by 1 base and J by 0 bases, leaving 4 bases between them. Germline V gene data show CDR1 as SNHLY and CDR2 as FYNNEI. The CDR3 is 13 amino acids. CDR3 residues: CASSEVSSYEQYF. In DNA, the CDR3 is TGTGCCAGCAGTGAAGTGAGCTCCTACGAGCAGTACTTC.

V is TRBV5-1 and J is TRBJ1-1; maybe TRBD1 (6 bases). V lost 0 bases and J 4 bases, leaving 19 bases between the germline ends. This CDR3 contains 17 residues. The V gene's germline CDR1 is SGHRS and CDR2 YFSETQ. The CDR3 sequence is CASSLVAQQGRGTEAFF. DNA for the CDR3: TGCGCCAGCAGCTTGGTGGCGCAACAGGGTAGGGGCACTGAAGCTTTCTTT.

V and J are TRBV4-1 and TRBJ1-1; maybe TRBD1 (5 bases). The CDR3 consists of 13 residues. Trimming took off 0 bases at V and 5 bases at J, with 7 bases between the two ends. Germline lookup yields CDR1 MGHRA and CDR2 YSYEKL. The CDR3, as DNA: TGCGCCAGCAGCCAAGATAGGGGAACTGAAGCTTTCTTT. This translates into CASSQDRGTEAFF.

This sequence joins TRBV10-3 and TRBJ2-7; 10 bases are shared with TRBD1. Unmatched junction bases numbered 4, after V lost 10 bases and J lost 1 base. The CDR3 length is 13 residues. CDR1 is ENHRY, CDR2 SYGVKD, per germline. The CDR3 sequence is CASGTGDSYEQYF. CDR3 sequence (DNA): TGTGCCAGTGGGACAGGGGATTCCTACGAGCAGTACTTC.

The count of this clone is one. This rearrangement joins TRBV4-1 to TRBJ2-3; D is unclear. The CDR3 runs 17 residues. V gave up 1 base and J gave up 0 bases, with 14 bases separating them. CDR1 MGHRA and CDR2 YSYEKL come from the germline V gene. The CDR3 here is CASSQAPPPGSTDTQYF. As DNA, the CDR3 is TGCGCCAGCAGCCAAGCCCCCCCGCCGGGTAGCACAGATACGCAGTATTTT.

The chain has TRBV5-1 and TRBJ2-4, with D perhaps TRBD1 (5 bases). The CDR3 spans 17 residues. Per germline, CDR1 SGHRS and CDR2 YFSETQ. V lost 3 bases and J 1 base, leaving 17 bases between the germline ends. The DNA of the CDR3 is TGCGCCAGCAGCTGGACACTTGCAACCGGGGCCAAAAACATTCAGTACTTC. Protein: CASSWTLATGAKNIQYF. The variable domain in full, completed from reference TRBV5-1 and TRBJ2-4, reads KAGVTQTPRYLIKTRGQQVTLSCSPISGHRSVSWYQQTPGQGLQFLFEYFSETQRNKGNFPGRFSGRQFSNSRSEMNVSTLELGDSALYLCASSWTLATGAKNIQYFGAGTRLSVL.

V gene TRBV7-2 combines with J gene TRBJ1-1; 7 bases are a match to TRBD1. Per germline, CDR1 SGHTA and CDR2 FQGNSA. Trimming cost V 5 bases and J 4 bases; bases outside gene matches: 22. The CDR3 consists of 19 residues. CDR3 sequence reads: CASSPRATGSSLRGTEAFF. DNA for the CDR3: TGTGCCAGCAGCCCTAGGGCGACAGGGTCGAGCTTACGAGGCACTGAAGCTTTCTTT.

This clone was recorded a few times. The chain combines TRBV14 with TRBJ1-1; no firm D call. Deletions cut 0 bases from V and 4 bases from J, with 6 bases between. The CDR3 length is 13 residues. CDR1 and CDR2 (germline): SGHDN, FVKESK. CDR3 loop: CASSQDWGTEAFF. Written as DNA, the CDR3 is TGTGCCAGCAGCCAAGATTGGGGCACTGAAGCTTTCTTT.

The chain has TRBV5-1 and TRBJ2-5; 9 bases agree with TRBD1. The CDR3 length is 14 residues. V shed 5 bases, J shed 5 bases, and the junction held 7 bases outside the gene matches. CDR1 is SGHRS and CDR2 is YFSETQ in the germline V gene. CDR3 nucleotides: TGCGCCAGCAGACAGGGGGCGACTCGGGAGACCCAGTACTTC. This translates into CASRQGATRETQYF.

The chain is built from TRBV15 and TRBJ1-4; no clear D gene. The CDR3 contains 14 residues. V was shortened by 2 bases and J by 5 bases, with 9 bases between the two germline ends. Germline V gene sequence: CDR1 LNHNV, CDR2 YYDKDF (reference sequence). This CDR3 reads CATSRTAKNEKLFF. CDR3 nucleotide sequence: TGTGCCACCAGCAGAACAGCGAAAAATGAAAAACTGTTTTTT.

This clone came up a few times. The chain couples TRBV19 to TRBJ1-5, with 7 bases identical to TRBD1. This CDR3 region has 13 residues. The trim removed 10 bases at V and 6 bases at J, leaving 9 bases unmatched. Germline V gives CDR1 LNHDA, CDR2 SQIVND (reference sequence). DNA of the CDR3: TGTGCCACTACTTCAGGGGGACTTCAGCCCCAGCATTTT. As protein: CATTSGGLQPQHF.

The rearrangement joins TRBV2 to TRBJ2-5, with no clear D. CDR3 size: 13 residues. Looked up from germline, CDR1 is SNHLY and CDR2 is FYNNEI. The V gene lost 6 bases and the J gene lost 5 bases, with 13 bases spanning the gap. DNA for the CDR3: TGTGCCAGCAGGGACGGCGGTCGGGAGACCCAGTACTTC. Amino acids: CASRDGGRETQYF.

The rearrangement uses TRBV6-1 and TRBJ1-4; D perhaps matches TRBD1 (5 bases). This CDR3 is 15 amino acids long. Germline CDR1 is MNHNS and CDR2 is SASEGT. Trimming left V 4 bases short and J 3 bases short, with 12 bases between. The CDR3 DNA reads as TGTGCCAGCAGTGCATGGGGGGTGGCTAATGAAAAACTGTTTTTT. Protein sequence: CASSAWGVANEKLFF.

The chain joins TRBV18 to TRBJ1-1; D ambiguous. Germline V lookup: CDR1 KGHSH, CDR2 LQKENI. Trimming shortened V by 2 bases and J by 8 bases, and 12 bases separated the two germline ends. The CDR3 totals 13 residues. The CDR3 protein is CASSPGRDREAFF. Here the CDR3 DNA reads TGTGCCAGCTCACCAGGGCGGGATAGAGAAGCTTTCTTT.

This chain uses TRBV2 with TRBJ1-5; 7 nucleotides line up with TRBD1. Trimming cost V 6 bases and J 0 bases; bases outside gene matches: 5. Germline lookup yields CDR1 SNHLY and CDR2 FYNNEI. The CDR3 runs to 15 residues. The CDR3 DNA reads TGTGCCAGCAGCCGGGACAGTTATAGCAATCAGCCCCAGCATTTT. Its translation: CASSRDSYSNQPQHF.

V usage is TRBV7-6 and J usage is TRBJ2-5; D remains unclear. This CDR3 contains 18 residues. CDR1 is SGHVS, CDR2 FNYEAQ, per germline. Trimming shortened V by 5 bases and J by 5 bases, and 27 bases separated the two germline ends. The CDR3 DNA reads TGTGCCAGCAGCCCCACATCCGGTACGAACGCTAAAATGGAGACCCAGTACTTC. Encoded protein: CASSPTSGTNAKMETQYF.

V and J are TRBV5-1 and TRBJ2-1; a weak D match, TRBD2 (5 bases). CDR3 length: 13 residues. V lost 2 bases and J 8 bases, leaving 11 bases between the germline ends. Looked up from germline, CDR1 is SGHRS and CDR2 is YFSETQ. This chain's CDR3 is CASSFRPRDEQFF. For the CDR3, the DNA is TGCGCCAGCAGCTTCCGACCGAGGGATGAGCAGTTCTTC.

The chain joins TRBV10-2 to TRBJ2-7, with 7 nucleotides matching TRBD2. CDR1 is WSHSY and CDR2 is SAAADI in the germline V gene. V shed 8 bases and J 5 bases; nucleotides not matched to a gene: 0. The CDR3 extends over 10 amino acids. The CDR3 DNA reads as TGCGCCAGCGGGGGGGACGAGCAGTACTTC. It specifies CASGGDEQYF.

This sequence joins TRBV5-1 and TRBJ2-5; no definite D call. Trimming stripped 0 bases from V and 2 bases from J, with 8 bases between. Germline V gene sequence: CDR1 SGHRS, CDR2 YFSETQ. This CDR3 contains 14 residues. In DNA form, the CDR3 reads TGCGCCAGCAGCTTGGTTGGTCAGCAAGAGACCCAGTACTTC. Residues: CASSLVGQQETQYF.

The chain joins TRBV19 to TRBJ2-1, with 8 bases lining up with TRBD1. Germline assignment: CDR1 LNHDA and CDR2 SQIVND (reference sequence). Germline trimming cut 7 bases from V and 5 bases from J; bases unmatched to any gene: 7. There are 14 residues in the CDR3. CDR3 in amino acids: CASNSRGLNNEQFF. CDR3 DNA sequence: TGTGCCAGTAATAGCAGGGGGCTGAACAATGAGCAGTTCTTC. Together with reference TRBV19 and TRBJ2-1, the CDR3 gives the full variable domain: DGGITQSPKYLFRKEGQNVTLSCEQNLNHDAMYWYRQDPGQGLRLIYYSQIVNDFQKGDIAEGYSVSREKKESFPLTVTSAQKNPTAFYLCASNSRGLNNEQFFGPGTRLTVL.

The rearrangement uses TRBV19 and TRBJ1-2, with 9 nucleotides matching TRBD1. The V and J ends lost 5 bases and 7 bases, in that order; junction bases with no gene match: 8. Germline values: CDR1 LNHDA, CDR2 SQIVND (reference sequence). This CDR3 spans 14 amino acids. This CDR3 is CASSFGTGRIGYTF. Here the CDR3 DNA reads TGTGCCAGTAGTTTCGGGACAGGGCGGATTGGCTACACCTTC.